These 32 T cell receptor beta chains share one sample of origin, sequenced in a study of blood T cell repertoires in COVID-19 (dated by TCRdb to the early 2020s). Receptors were amplified or captured by the immunoSEQ multiplex PCR assay. TCRdb carries this immuneACCESS record with in-frame sequences only. Its versions omit some clonotypes, under half of them owing to an unresolved V gene in the studies checked, with the rest unexplained. The sample data list 200,000 to 250,000 clones, and almost 90% of these were observed just once. The ten largest make up about 15% of the sample. Source material: PBMCs or T cells enriched from blood (not recorded which). The receptor source for this set is a man aged 25-40 years who had been exposed to COVID-19.

J is TRBJ1-1 and V is TRBV7-6; possibly TRBD1 for D (6 bases). Trimming left V 4 bases short and J 1 base short, with 13 bases between. The CDR3 consists of 15 residues. Germline V lookup: CDR1 SGHVS, CDR2 FNYEAQ. The CDR3 spells CASSSRGAPNTEAFF. CDR3 DNA: TGTGCCAGCAGCTCTCGGGGGGCTCCGAACACTGAAGCTTTCTTT.

The chain is built from TRBV5-1 and TRBJ1-1; tentative D call: TRBD1 (6 bases). The CDR3 has 16 residues. Between the trimmed V and J ends, which lost 5 bases and 5 bases, there was a span of 22 bases. Per the germline V gene, CDR1 is SGHRS and CDR2 is YFSETQ. CDR3 residues: CASRAGQGEGGTEAFF. CDR3 nucleotide sequence: TGCGCCAGCAGAGCGGGACAAGGGGAGGGAGGAACTGAAGCTTTCTTT.

This clone was counted once. The chain is built from TRBV6-1 and TRBJ2-1, with D tentatively TRBD1 (6 bases). V was shortened by 2 bases and J by 5 bases, with 19 bases between the two germline ends. The CDR3 consists of 17 residues. From germline, CDR1 is MNHNS and CDR2 SASEGT. The CDR3 region is CASSELAGAFRNNEQFF. DNA of the CDR3: TGTGCCAGCAGTGAATTGGCAGGGGCCTTTAGGAACAATGAGCAGTTCTTC.

V is TRBV7-2 and J is TRBJ1-5; D is ambiguous. Per germline, CDR1 SGHTA and CDR2 FQGNSA. V was clipped by 4 bases and J by 3 bases, with 7 bases between them. This CDR3 comprises 13 residues. CDR3 in amino acids: CASSSANNQPQHF. Here the CDR3 DNA reads TGTGCCAGCAGCTCTGCGAACAATCAGCCCCAGCATTTT.

The genes are TRBV3-1 (or the pseudogene TRBV3-2) and TRBJ1-1, with D unclear. Trimming cost V 5 bases and J 1 base, with 8 bases left between them. The CDR3 has 13 amino acids. Per germline, CDR1 LGHDT and CDR2 YNNKEL (reference sequence). CDR3 coding DNA: TGTGCCAGCAGCTCTGAGGGGAACACTGAAGCTTTCTTT. It encodes CASSSEGNTEAFF.

The chain recombines TRBV11-2 with TRBJ2-1; the match to TRBD1 covers 9 bases. Trimming removed 1 base from V and 5 bases from J; junction bases left unmatched: 3. This CDR3 comprises 15 residues. CDR1 is SGHAT, CDR2 FQNNGV, per germline. The CDR3 loop is CASSLGGQGHNEQFF. The DNA of the CDR3 is TGTGCCAGCAGCTTAGGGGGACAGGGCCACAATGAGCAGTTCTTC.

The V and J genes are TRBV2 and TRBJ1-5; 8 bases align to TRBD1. Looked up from germline, CDR1 is SNHLY and CDR2 is FYNNEI. The V segment lost 6 bases and the J segment 7 bases; nucleotides outside the gene matches: 2. The CDR3 contains 12 residues. CDR3 residues: CASSGQGQPQHF. CDR3 nucleotides: TGTGCCAGCAGCGGACAGGGCCAGCCCCAGCATTTT.

V is TRBV5-1 and J is TRBJ2-7, with TRBD1 matching over 10 bases. Trimming at V came to 3 bases and at J to 0 bases, leaving 3 bases not matched to a gene. The CDR3 has 15 amino acids. Germline lookup yields CDR1 SGHRS and CDR2 YFSETQ. The CDR3 bases are TGCGCCAGCAGCTCGGGACAGGGGCACTCCTACGAGCAGTACTTC. Protein sequence: CASSSGQGHSYEQYF.

The rearrangement links TRBV10-3 to TRBJ1-6, with TRBD1 as a possible D gene (5 bases). The V end lost 10 bases, the J end lost 9 bases, and 13 bases lay between the germline ends. There are 12 residues in the CDR3. Germline-derived CDR1 and CDR2 are ENHRY and SYGVKD. The DNA for the CDR3 is TGTGCCACCCTGGGGGAGGGTTCACCCCTCCACTTT. It translates to CATLGEGSPLHF.

The CDR3 region has the DNA TGTGCCAGCAGCCAAGAGGCCAACCCCTACGAGCAGTACTTC. As protein: CASSQEANPYEQYF. The V gene is TRBV4-2, the J gene TRBJ2-7; no clear D gene. V dropped 0 bases and J dropped 2 bases, with 8 bases sitting between them. The CDR3 consists of 14 residues. Per the germline V gene, CDR1 is LGHNA and CDR2 is YNFKEQ.

The rearrangement links TRBV19 to TRBJ1-2; D gene ambiguous. This CDR3 contains 13 residues. Germline V gives CDR1 LNHDA, CDR2 SQIVND (reference sequence). Trimming removed 5 bases from V and 8 bases from J, with 15 bases in between. CDR3 loop: CASSPPSISGYTF. In nucleotides, the CDR3 is TGTGCCAGTAGTCCCCCGAGCATTTCCGGCTACACCTTC.

The chain recombines TRBV6-1 with TRBJ1-1, with D perhaps matching TRBD1 (6 bases). Trimming cost V 2 bases and J 3 bases, with 16 bases left between them. Per the germline V gene, CDR1 is MNHNS and CDR2 is SASEGT. The CDR3 has 16 residues. The CDR3 DNA reads TGTGCCAGCAGTGAACCGAGGGGGTCTGGGCACACTGAAGCTTTCTTT. This codes for CASSEPRGSGHTEAFF.

This CDR3 reads CASSLFPGQGSRDEQFF. The CDR3 bases are TGTGCCAGCAGCTTATTTCCCGGCCAGGGGTCTAGGGATGAGCAGTTCTTC. The J gene is TRBJ2-1, the V gene TRBV7-2, with TRBD1 as a possible D gene (6 bases). The V gene's germline CDR1 is SGHTA and CDR2 FQGNSA. Trimming stripped 2 bases from V and 8 bases from J, with 22 bases between. CDR3 length equals 17 residues.

This chain joins TRBV19 and TRBJ2-7, with TRBD2 matching 11 bases. This CDR3 contains 16 residues. The germline V gene has CDR1 LNHDA and CDR2 SQIVND (reference sequence). V lost 5 bases and J lost 2; bases outside the gene matches: 8. The CDR3 region has the DNA TGTGCCAGTAGTTCGATTAGCGGGGGGGCCGCCTACGAGCAGTACTTC. It encodes CASSSISGGAAYEQYF.

The chain couples TRBV6-5 to TRBJ1-2, with 7 nucleotides matching TRBD1. Unmatched junction bases numbered 7, after V lost 2 bases and J lost 10 bases. Per the germline V gene, CDR1 is MNHEY and CDR2 is SVGAGI. This CDR3 comprises 13 residues. The CDR3 region has the DNA TGTGCCAGCAGTTACACCCGGGACAGTTACTACACCTTC. Protein product: CASSYTRDSYYTF.

CDR3 protein: CASSISDNSNQPQHF. The CDR3 DNA reads as TGTGCCAGTAGTATAAGTGACAATAGCAATCAGCCCCAGCATTTT. The rearrangement joins TRBV19 to TRBJ1-5; D uncertain. Trimming cost V 2 bases and J 0 bases, with 8 bases left between them. Germline lookup yields CDR1 LNHDA and CDR2 SQIVND (reference sequence). This CDR3 has 15 residues.

This chain links TRBV5-4 with TRBJ2-1, with TRBD1 matching 9 bases. Germline V CDR1 and CDR2: SGHNT, YYREEE (reference sequence). The ends lost 3 bases at V and 3 bases at J; junction bases unmatched: 4. The CDR3 contains 15 residues. The CDR3 sequence is CASSSGQGSYNEQFF. In nucleotides, the CDR3 is TGTGCCAGCAGCTCCGGACAGGGGAGCTACAATGAGCAGTTCTTC. Supplemented by reference TRBV5-4 and TRBJ2-1, the full variable domain reads ETGVTQSPTHLIKTRGQQVTLRCSSQSGHNTVSWYQQALGQGPQFIFQYYREEENGRGNFPPRFSGLQFPNYSSELNVNALELDDSALYLCASSSGQGSYNEQFFGPGTRLTVL.

The V gene is TRBV5-5, the J gene TRBJ2-3; no firm D call. V was cut by 1 base and J by 4 bases, with 13 bases left in between. CDR3 length: 15 amino acids. CDR1 is SGHKS and CDR2 is YYEKEE in the germline V gene (reference sequence). The CDR3 DNA follows: TGTGCCAGCAGCTTGTCTTTTATTTTCCCAGATACGCAGTATTTT. Translated, it gives CASSLSFIFPDTQYF.

The chain recombines TRBV4-3 with TRBJ2-5, with TRBD2 as a possible D gene (7 bases). Germline CDR1 LGHNA, CDR2 YSLEER. The CDR3 has 14 residues. The ends were cut back, 7 bases at V and 3 bases at J, with 15 bases in the middle. The CDR3 spells CASKGGLFEETQYF. Written as DNA, the CDR3 is TGCGCCAGCAAGGGGGGGCTATTTGAAGAGACCCAGTACTTC.

V usage is TRBV7-2 and J usage is TRBJ2-3; 8 bases align to TRBD2. CDR3 length equals 15 residues. Trimming removed 4 bases from V and 4 bases from J; junction bases left unmatched: 7. The germline V gene encodes CDR1 SGHTA and CDR2 FQGNSA. The DNA for the CDR3 is TGTGCCAGCAGCTCCCCGGGGGGGTCGGCAGATACGCAGTATTTT. The encoded protein is CASSSPGGSADTQYF.

This chain joins TRBV9 and TRBJ1-3, with a weak D call TRBD1 (5 bases). Germline V gene lookup returns CDR1 SGDLS and CDR2 YYNGEE. V dropped 1 base and J dropped 0 bases, with 14 bases sitting between them. CDR3 length: 17 amino acids. This CDR3 is CASSVRGTDLSGNTIYF. The CDR3 DNA follows: TGTGCCAGCAGCGTACGGGGGACGGACCTCTCTGGAAACACCATATATTTT.

The J gene is TRBJ1-2, the V gene TRBV19; possibly TRBD1 for D (6 bases). Trimming removed 3 bases at V and 11 bases at J, with 25 bases between. Germline CDR1 reads LNHDA; CDR2 reads SQIVND (reference sequence). This CDR3 has 16 amino acids. This CDR3 is CASSMASYFGRQAYTF. CDR3 nucleotides: TGTGCCAGTAGTATGGCTTCGTATTTTGGGCGACAGGCTTACACCTTC.

The CDR3 region is CASSHRTGTSNSGNTIYF. In DNA form, the CDR3 reads TGTGCCAGCAGCCATAGGACCGGGACATCGAACTCTGGAAACACCATATATTTT. V is TRBV4-2 and J is TRBJ1-3; D is perhaps TRBD1 (6 bases). Germline lookup yields CDR1 LGHNA and CDR2 YNFKEQ. This CDR3 comprises 18 residues. The V end was cut by 3 bases, the J end by 0 bases, with 18 bases between.

This clone was detected only once. The rearrangement joins TRBV10-1 to TRBJ2-1; 11 nucleotides agree with TRBD2. The CDR3 is 15 residues long. Trimming removed 9 bases from V and 4 bases from J; junction bases left unmatched: 8. CDR1 WNHNN and CDR2 SYGVQD come from the germline V gene (reference sequence). CDR3 sequence reads: CASRRRLAGYNEQFF. In DNA form, the CDR3 reads TGCGCCAGTAGGAGGAGACTAGCGGGGTACAATGAGCAGTTCTTC.

V gene TRBV2 combines with J gene TRBJ1-6; no clear D. This CDR3 contains 16 residues. Trimming took off 6 bases at V and 0 bases at J, with 12 bases between the two ends. CDR1 and CDR2 (germline): SNHLY, FYNNEI. The CDR3 nucleotides read TGTGCCAGCAGCCCTGCACTGAGCTCCTATAATTCACCCCTCCACTTT. Protein product: CASSPALSSYNSPLHF.

The rearrangement uses TRBV3-1 (or the pseudogene TRBV3-2) and TRBJ2-7; 7 bases match TRBD1. Trimming at V came to 4 bases and at J to 3 bases, leaving 12 bases not matched to a gene. The CDR3 covers 16 residues. Germline CDR1 and CDR2: LGHDT and YNNKEL (reference sequence). This CDR3 is CASSPLRPTGYYEQYF. CDR3 bases: TGTGCCAGCAGCCCACTAAGACCGACAGGGTACTACGAGCAGTACTTC.

The rearrangement uses TRBV18 and TRBJ1-5; TRBD1 aligns across 9 bases. This CDR3 spans 18 amino acids. V gave up 6 bases and J gave up 3 bases; unmatched junction bases: 15. Germline CDR1 KGHSH, CDR2 LQKENI. Here the CDR3 DNA reads TGTGCCAGCTCCCAGGAAAGTGGACAGGGGATTAACAATCAGCCCCAGCATTTT. This codes for CASSQESGQGINNQPQHF.

The V and J genes are TRBV2 and TRBJ1-6; D is possibly TRBD1 (6 bases). The germline CDR1 and CDR2 sequences are SNHLY and FYNNEI. The CDR3 loop spans 15 amino acids. Trimming pared 6 bases from V and 8 bases from J, leaving 17 bases between. CDR3 protein: CASRALRQGYSPLHF. CDR3 nucleotide sequence: TGTGCCAGCAGAGCCTTAAGGCAGGGGTATTCACCCCTCCACTTT.

The chain employs TRBV19 and TRBJ1-5, with 7 bases aligning to TRBD1. This CDR3 is 13 amino acids long. V gave up 5 bases and J gave up 7 bases; unmatched junction bases: 5. The V gene's germline CDR1 is LNHDA and CDR2 SQIVND (reference sequence). The CDR3 sequence: CASSPTGVQPQHF. The DNA of the CDR3 is TGTGCCAGTAGTCCCACAGGGGTCCAGCCCCAGCATTTT.

CDR3 DNA sequence: TGTGCCAGCTCACCCCTAAGCGGGGGAGTCTACAATGAGCAGTTCTTC. It is translated as CASSPLSGGVYNEQFF. This rearrangement joins TRBV18 to TRBJ2-1, with 8 bases that match TRBD2. The germline gives CDR1 KGHSH, CDR2 LQKENI. This CDR3 comprises 16 residues. V lost 3 bases, J lost 3 bases, and 7 bases stayed unmatched.

V usage is TRBV7-9 and J usage is TRBJ2-2; 8 bases fit TRBD1. The CDR3 spans 17 residues. CDR1 and CDR2 from the germline V gene are SEHNR and FQNEAQ (reference sequence). V lost 1 base to trimming and J lost 7 bases; unmatched junction nucleotides: 11. The CDR3 protein is CASSLGQGALLNGELFF. The DNA of the CDR3 is TGTGCCAGCAGCTTAGGTCAGGGGGCGCTTCTAAACGGGGAGCTGTTTTTT.

The rearrangement uses TRBV18 and TRBJ1-2; D possibly corresponds to TRBD1 (5 bases). Trimming shortened V by 0 bases and J by 4 bases, and 12 bases separated the two germline ends. The CDR3 is 15 residues long. Germline values: CDR1 KGHSH, CDR2 LQKENI. The CDR3 DNA reads TGTGCCAGCTCACCACCGGGGGGAGCTTTCTATGGCTACACCTTC. Protein: CASSPPGGAFYGYTF.